This T cell receptor beta chain was obtained from a study of vaccination effects on CD4 cells after COVID-19. Antigen-specific CD4+ T cell clonotypes were called by their expansion after viral peptide-pool culture in ViraFEST. A roughly 10-day culture period preceded the isolation of CD4+ T cells. A positive SARS-CoV-2 PCR test fell between March and December 2020. TCRdb's table, derived via immunoSEQ multiplex PCR, lists solely in-frame clones and lacks some. The table includes around 30,000 clones, 75% to 80% detected once. The V gene's germline CDR1 is MNHNY and CDR2 SVGAGI (reference sequence). Trimming pared 0 bases from V and 6 bases from J, leaving 9 bases between. This CDR3 has 13 residues. Concerning this clone: Its cognate antigen is unknown.

The chain uses TRBV6-6 and TRBJ2-7; unclear D gene. The TCR sequence derives from a human donor who had a prior SARS-CoV-2 infection. The input for sequencing was CD4+ T cells from PBMCs cultured with HCoV-NL63 spike peptides, taken before COVID-19 vaccination. The CDR3 sequence is CASSYSSGLEQYF. CDR3 coding DNA: TGTGCCAGCAGTTACTCGTCCGGGCTCGAGCAGTACTTC.